One sample yielded the 11 T cell receptor beta chains listed below, sequenced in a study of CD8 T cell repertoires and HIV-1 epitope variants. The antigens these receptors bind are not known. Repertoires were generated with immunoSEQ multiplex PCR, while TCRdb's copy carries only in-frame clones and drops some. The profile shows about 5,800 clones, 64% of them singletons. The source material was cultured CD8+ T cells derived from PBMCs. Receptors originate from a male donor with HIV.

The V gene is TRBV10-1, the J gene TRBJ1-1; D is unresolved. Germline V gene data show CDR1 as WNHNN and CDR2 as SYGVQD (reference sequence). The CDR3 extends over 13 amino acids. V was clipped by 7 bases and J by 4 bases, with 13 bases between them. Written as DNA, the CDR3 is TGCGCCAGCAATTCTAAACGGGCCACTGAAGCTTTCTTT. As protein: CASNSKRATEAFF.

This chain joins TRBV5-6 and TRBJ1-1; D is undetermined. The V gene lost 0 bases and the J gene lost 3 bases, with 3 bases spanning the gap. The CDR3 extends over 12 amino acids. Germline CDR1 SGHDT, CDR2 YYEEEE. CDR3 sequence: CASSLGDTEAFF. The CDR3 region has the DNA TGTGCCAGCAGCTTGGGAGACACTGAAGCTTTCTTT.

The V gene is TRBV2, the J gene TRBJ2-3; the D gene is possibly TRBD1 (5 bases). Per germline, CDR1 SNHLY and CDR2 FYNNEI. The CDR3 runs 13 residues. V gave up 6 bases and J gave up 4 bases, with 11 bases separating them. The CDR3 nucleotides read TGTGCCAGCAGACTCTTAGGGGCAGATACGCAGTATTTT. Its protein product is CASRLLGADTQYF. Full variable domain (outside the CDR3, taken from reference TRBV2 and TRBJ2-3): EPEVTQTPSHQVTQMGQEVILRCVPISNHLYFYWYRQILGQKVEFLVSFYNNEISEKSEIFDDQFSVERPDGSNFTLKIRSTKLEDSAMYFCASRLLGADTQYFGPGTRLTVL.

The gene calls are TRBV7-2 and TRBJ2-7; TRBD1 is a possible D gene (5 bases). Between the trimmed V and J ends, which lost 1 base and 0 bases, there was a span of 10 bases. Germline-derived CDR1 and CDR2 are SGHTA and FQGNSA. The CDR3 has 15 amino acids. The CDR3 region is CASSLGTLSSYEQYF. CDR3 in DNA: TGTGCCAGCAGCTTAGGGACATTGAGCTCCTACGAGCAGTACTTC.

By share of the sample, this clone is large. DNA for the CDR3: TGTGCCACCAGCAGAGATAGGGCGCCAAACACTGAAGCTTTCTTT. Translated, it gives CATSRDRAPNTEAFF. The rearrangement joins TRBV15 to TRBJ1-1; D unclear. The CDR3 is made up of 15 amino acids. The V end lost 0 bases, the J end lost 2 bases, and 10 bases lay between the germline ends. Germline lookup yields CDR1 LNHNV and CDR2 YYDKDF (reference sequence).

The rearrangement uses TRBV7-6 and TRBJ2-1; a possible D gene is TRBD2 (6 bases). This CDR3 is 15 amino acids long. V dropped 3 bases and J dropped 7 bases, with 16 bases sitting between them. The germline V gene encodes CDR1 SGHVS and CDR2 FNYEAQ. CDR3 DNA sequence: TGTGCCAGCAGCTTGGGTCAGGGACTGTATAATGAGCAGTTCTTC. Translated: CASSLGQGLYNEQFF. The full variable domain, with the rest looked up from reference TRBV7-6 and TRBJ2-1, is GAGVSQSPRYKVTKRGQDVALRCDPISGHVSLYWYRQALGQGPEFLTYFNYEAQQDKSGLPNDRFSAERPEGSISTLTIQRTEQRDSAMYRCASSLGQGLYNEQFFGPGTRLTVL.

V is TRBV7-2 and J is TRBJ2-2; D not resolved. The CDR3 is 12 amino acids. Germline assignment: CDR1 SGHTA and CDR2 FQGNSA. Trimming pared 5 bases from V and 7 bases from J, leaving 8 bases between. For the CDR3, the DNA is TGTGCCAGCAGCCTTCAGGACGGGGAGCTGTTTTTT. Translating gives CASSLQDGELFF.

This clone showed up just once. The V gene is TRBV5-4, the J gene TRBJ1-2; TRBD1 aligns across 7 bases. Germline lookup yields CDR1 SGHNT and CDR2 YYREEE (reference sequence). V trimming: 3 bases; J trimming: 13 bases; junction bases outside the gene matches: 15. The CDR3 totals 14 residues. The CDR3 is CASSWTRHSGGFTF. The DNA for the CDR3 is TGTGCCAGCAGCTGGACTCGGCACTCAGGGGGTTTCACCTTC.

The chain joins TRBV5-6 to TRBJ2-7; D possibly corresponds to TRBD1 (6 bases). The germline V gene has CDR1 SGHDT and CDR2 YYEEEE. The CDR3 spans 15 residues. With 0 bases removed from V and 3 bases from J, the gap between germline ends came to 13 bases. CDR3 protein: CASSLVPGTNYEQYF. The DNA for the CDR3 is TGTGCCAGCAGCTTGGTACCAGGGACAAACTACGAGCAGTACTTC. Filled out from reference TRBV5-6 and TRBJ2-7, the complete variable domain reads DAGVTQSPTHLIKTRGQQVTLRCSPKSGHDTVSWYQQALGQGPQFIFQYYEEEERQRGNFPDRFSGHQFPNYSSELNVNALLLGDSALYLCASSLVPGTNYEQYFGPGTRLTVT.

The chain joins TRBV29-1 to TRBJ1-3, with 7 bases aligning to TRBD1. Germline CDR1 is SQVTM and CDR2 is ANQGSEA. J gave up 1 base and V 4 bases, and 4 bases lay outside the gene matches. The CDR3 extends over 14 amino acids. The CDR3 nucleotides are TGCAGCGTTGTGACAGGGCAGTCTGGAAACACCATATATTTT. Translation gives CSVVTGQSGNTIYF. The full variable domain, its missing parts supplied by reference TRBV29-1 and TRBJ1-3, is SAVISQKPSRDICQRGTSLTIQCQVDSQVTMMFWYRQQPGQSLTLIATANQGSEATYESGFVIDKFPISRPNLTFSTLTVSNMSPEDSSIYLCSVVTGQSGNTIYFGEGSWLTVV.

J is TRBJ2-2 and V is TRBV5-1; D uncertain. Germline CDR1 reads SGHRS; CDR2 reads YFSETQ. The CDR3 covers 12 residues. V was cut by 1 base and J by 6 bases, with 4 bases left in between. The CDR3, as DNA: TGCGCCAGCAGCTTGTCCCCCGGGGAGCTGTTTTTT. The encoded protein is CASSLSPGELFF.